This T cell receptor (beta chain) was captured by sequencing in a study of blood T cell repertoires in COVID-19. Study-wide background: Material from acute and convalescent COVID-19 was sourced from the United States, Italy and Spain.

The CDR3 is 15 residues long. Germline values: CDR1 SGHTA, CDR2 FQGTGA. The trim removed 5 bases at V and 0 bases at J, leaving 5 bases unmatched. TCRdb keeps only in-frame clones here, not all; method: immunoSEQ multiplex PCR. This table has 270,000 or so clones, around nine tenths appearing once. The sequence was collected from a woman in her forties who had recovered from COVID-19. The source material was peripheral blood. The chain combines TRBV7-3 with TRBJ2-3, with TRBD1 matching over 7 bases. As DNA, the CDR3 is TGTGCCAGCAGCCTGGGACAGACTAGCACAGATACGCAGTATTTT. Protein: CASSLGQTSTDTQYF.